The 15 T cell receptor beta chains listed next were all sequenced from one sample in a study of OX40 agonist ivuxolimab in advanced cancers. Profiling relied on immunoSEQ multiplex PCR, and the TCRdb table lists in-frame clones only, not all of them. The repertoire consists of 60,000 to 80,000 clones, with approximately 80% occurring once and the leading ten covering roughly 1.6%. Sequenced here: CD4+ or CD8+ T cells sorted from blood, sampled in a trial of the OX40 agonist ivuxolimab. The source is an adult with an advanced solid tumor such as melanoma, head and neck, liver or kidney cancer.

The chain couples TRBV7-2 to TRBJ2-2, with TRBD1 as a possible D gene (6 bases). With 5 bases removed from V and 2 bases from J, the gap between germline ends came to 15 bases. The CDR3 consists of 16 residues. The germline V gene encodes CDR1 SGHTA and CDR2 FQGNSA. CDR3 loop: CASSRGHYLNTGELFF. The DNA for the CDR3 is TGTGCCAGCAGCCGGGGACACTACCTTAACACCGGGGAGCTGTTTTTT.

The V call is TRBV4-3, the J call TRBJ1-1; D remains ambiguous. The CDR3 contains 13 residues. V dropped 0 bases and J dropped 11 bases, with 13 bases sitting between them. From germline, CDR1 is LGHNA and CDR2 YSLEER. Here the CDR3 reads CASSQDGGSMAFF. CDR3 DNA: TGCGCCAGCAGCCAAGATGGAGGATCGATGGCTTTCTTT.

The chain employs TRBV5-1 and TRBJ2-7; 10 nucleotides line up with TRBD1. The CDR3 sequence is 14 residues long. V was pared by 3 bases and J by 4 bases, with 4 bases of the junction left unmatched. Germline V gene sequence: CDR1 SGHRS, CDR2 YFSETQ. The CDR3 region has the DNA TGCGCCAGCAGCTCGACAGGGGGCCAGTACGAGCAGTACTTC. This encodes CASSSTGGQYEQYF.

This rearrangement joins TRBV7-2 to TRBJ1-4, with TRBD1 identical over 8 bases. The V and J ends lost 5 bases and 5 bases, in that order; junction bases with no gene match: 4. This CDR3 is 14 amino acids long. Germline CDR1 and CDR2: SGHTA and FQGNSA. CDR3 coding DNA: TGTGCCAGCAGCCGTAACAGGGGGAATGAAAAACTGTTTTTT. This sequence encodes CASSRNRGNEKLFF.

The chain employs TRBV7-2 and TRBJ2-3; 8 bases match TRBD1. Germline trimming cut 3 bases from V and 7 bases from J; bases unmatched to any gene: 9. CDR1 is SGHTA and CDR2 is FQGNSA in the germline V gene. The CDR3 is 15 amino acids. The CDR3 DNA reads TGTGCCAGCAGCTTCTCCGGGACAGGAGGCAATACGCAGTATTTT. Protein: CASSFSGTGGNTQYF. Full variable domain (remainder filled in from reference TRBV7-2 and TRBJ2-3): GAGVSQSPSNKVTEKGKDVELRCDPISGHTALYWYRQSLGQGLEFLIYFQGNSAPDKSGLPSDRFSAERTGGSVSTLTIQRTQQEDSAVYLCASSFSGTGGNTQYFGPGTRLTVL.

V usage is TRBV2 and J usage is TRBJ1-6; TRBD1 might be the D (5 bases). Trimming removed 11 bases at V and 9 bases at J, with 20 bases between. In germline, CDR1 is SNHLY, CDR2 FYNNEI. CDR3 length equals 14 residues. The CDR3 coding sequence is TGTGCCTCCAGGTTGGCCAGGGTAATTTCACCCCTCCACTTT. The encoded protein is CASRLARVISPLHF.

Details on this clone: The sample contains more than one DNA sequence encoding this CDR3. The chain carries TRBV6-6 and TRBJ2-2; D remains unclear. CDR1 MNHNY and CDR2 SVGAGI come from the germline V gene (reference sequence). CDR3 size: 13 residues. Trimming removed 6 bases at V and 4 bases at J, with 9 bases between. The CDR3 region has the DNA TGTGCCAGCAGCCAGATCTCCACCGGGGAGCTGTTTTTT. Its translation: CASSQISTGELFF.

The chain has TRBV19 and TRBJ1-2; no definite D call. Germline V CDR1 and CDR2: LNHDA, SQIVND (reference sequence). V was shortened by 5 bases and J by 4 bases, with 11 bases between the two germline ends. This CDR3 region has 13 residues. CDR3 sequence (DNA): TGTGCCAGTAGTCGGACTGATGTCTATGGCTACACCTTC. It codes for CASSRTDVYGYTF.

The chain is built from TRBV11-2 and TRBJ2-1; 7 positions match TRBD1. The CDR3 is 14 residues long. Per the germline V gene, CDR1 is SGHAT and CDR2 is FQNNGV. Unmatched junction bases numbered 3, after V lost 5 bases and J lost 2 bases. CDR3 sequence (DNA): TGTGCCAGCAGCCCTGGACAGGCCTACAATGAGCAGTTCTTC. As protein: CASSPGQAYNEQFF.

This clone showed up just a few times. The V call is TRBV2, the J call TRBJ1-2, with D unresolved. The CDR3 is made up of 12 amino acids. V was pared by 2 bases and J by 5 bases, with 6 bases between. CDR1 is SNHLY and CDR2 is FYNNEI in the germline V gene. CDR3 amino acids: CASSESGYGYTF. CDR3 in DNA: TGTGCCAGCAGTGAATCCGGGTATGGCTACACCTTC.

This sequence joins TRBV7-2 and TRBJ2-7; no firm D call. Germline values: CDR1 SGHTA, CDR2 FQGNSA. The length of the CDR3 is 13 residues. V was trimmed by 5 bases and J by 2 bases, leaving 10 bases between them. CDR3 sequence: CASSQEGPYEQYF. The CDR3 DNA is TGTGCCAGCAGCCAGGAAGGTCCCTACGAGCAGTACTTC. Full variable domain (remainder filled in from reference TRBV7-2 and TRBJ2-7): GAGVSQSPSNKVTEKGKDVELRCDPISGHTALYWYRQSLGQGLEFLIYFQGNSAPDKSGLPSDRFSAERTGGSVSTLTIQRTQQEDSAVYLCASSQEGPYEQYFGPGTRLTVT.

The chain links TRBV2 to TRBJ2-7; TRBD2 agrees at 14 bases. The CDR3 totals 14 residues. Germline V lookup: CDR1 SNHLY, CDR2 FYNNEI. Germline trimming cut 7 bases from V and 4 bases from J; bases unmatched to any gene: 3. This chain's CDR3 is CASKGLAGGYEQYF. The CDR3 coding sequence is TGTGCCAGCAAAGGACTAGCGGGGGGATACGAGCAGTACTTC.

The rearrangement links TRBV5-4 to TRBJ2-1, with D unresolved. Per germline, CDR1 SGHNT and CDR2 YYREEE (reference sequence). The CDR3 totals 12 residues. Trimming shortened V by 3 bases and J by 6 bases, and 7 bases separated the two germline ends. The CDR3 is CASSSSGNEQFF. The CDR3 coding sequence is TGTGCCAGCAGCTCTTCGGGCAATGAGCAGTTCTTC.

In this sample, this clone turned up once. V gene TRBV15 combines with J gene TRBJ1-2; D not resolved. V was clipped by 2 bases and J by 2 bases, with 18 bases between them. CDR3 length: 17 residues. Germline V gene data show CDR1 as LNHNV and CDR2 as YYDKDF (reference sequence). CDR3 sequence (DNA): TGTGCCACCAGCAGAAAAGGGCCCACTATAATAAACTATGGCTACACCTTC. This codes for CATSRKGPTIINYGYTF.

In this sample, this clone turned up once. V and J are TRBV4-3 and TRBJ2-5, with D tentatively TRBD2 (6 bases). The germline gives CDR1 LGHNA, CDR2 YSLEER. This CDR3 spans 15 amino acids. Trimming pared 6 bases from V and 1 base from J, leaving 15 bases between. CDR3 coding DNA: TGCGCCAGCAGACAGGATGCGGGGTCCCAAGAGACCCAGTACTTC. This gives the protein CASRQDAGSQETQYF.